The entry below describes one T cell receptor (beta chain). This clonotype showed up just a few times. It lacks a known antigen. No much larger clone exists at a distance of one base, and base qualities are not known. The data are from a study of T-cell memory formation after mild COVID-19 (dated by TCRdb to about 2021). The study in broad terms: TCR sequence clusters from the two donors were largely donor specific. T-cell clones expanding and contracting after mild COVID-19 in a couple of donors were tracked by longitudinal TCRalpha and TCRbeta repertoire sequencing. The cohort was made up of two young adult volunteers, one female and one male, who were previously healthy.

What the work shows at the level of the full study, not this receptor alone: Contracting CD4+ clones turned up mainly in the CM and EM memory subsets, whereas EMRA was where CD8+ clones were enriched. Balanced CD4/CD8 phenotypes were observed for clones contracting from day 15 to 85, whereas a bias towards CD4+ was observed for a second wave of clones expanding from day 15 to 37. Whether the second-wave clones peaking on day 37 were SARS-CoV-2 specific was not confirmed. Some responding clones were detected in pre-infection memory, which suggested that pre-existing cross-reactive memory T cells had joined the SARS-CoV-2 response. Only a couple of mild cases were covered in the study, and larger cohorts including severe cases with pre-infection samples were considered necessary.

Ficoll-Paque density gradient centrifugation was the method used to isolate PBMCs. The sample was run on an Illumina NovaSeq 6000. TCRalpha and TCRbeta cDNA libraries were constructed by 5'RACE with constant-segment primers, with sample barcodes and unique molecular identifiers being introduced. Trizol reagent was used to extract RNA from every sample. Library amplification was performed in two PCR steps, and a second sample barcode and Illumina TruSeq adapters were introduced in the second step. Libraries were sequenced on an Illumina NovaSeq with 2 x 150 bp paired-end reads. The original pipeline was this. Reads were demultiplexed and collapsed into UMI-guided consensus sequences with migec v1.2.7. Using mixcr v2.1.11, UMI consensuses were aligned to TRA and TRB V and J templates and then assembled into clonotypes. Clonotypes were classified as expanded or contracted when called significant by both edgeR and NoisET, with noise models trained on biological replicates. For edgeR calls, a false discovery rate-adjusted p below 0.01 and a log2 fold-change threshold of 1 were applied. As an exploratory analysis of dynamics, max-normalized trajectories of the 1000 most abundant clonotypes were examined by PCA with hierarchical clustering. Separately sequenced CD4+ and CD8+ repertoires were used to assign the CD4 or CD8 phenotype of responding clones. TCRdb handled the public reads itself, with Q25 trimming in fastp and clone calling in MiXCR, and kept productive beta chains. Each entry merges the rows of one CDR3 protein and shows their most common DNA and genes. TCRdb, not the original authors, processed these V and J calls. The table for this sample lists under 400,000 distinct CDR3 sequences; under 25% of them were counted only once. About an eighth of the sample comes from the top ten.

The CDR3 numbers 15 residues from cysteine through phenylalanine. Of the read, only the CDR3 DNA is kept; its 45 bases are in frame from base 1. Reading the germline V gene gives CDR1 SGHRS and CDR2 YFSETQ. Trimming accounts for 3 bases at V and 1 base at J, while the number of junction bases matched to no gene is 5. This sequence uses TRBV5-1 and TRBJ1-1; the central 8 bases match TRBD1. The sample taken for sequencing was PBMCs or a T cell subset sorted from them (not recorded which). The TCR originated in an adult woman who had mild COVID-19 (a few samples of this study predate the infection). The sample titles of this study are shuffled in the database, so cell type and time point are left out; the donor was told from shared clones. The CDR3 amino acid sequence is: CASSSQGVQNTEAFF. The bases read TGCGCCAGCAGCTCACAGGGGGTTCAGAACACTGAAGCTTTCTTT.